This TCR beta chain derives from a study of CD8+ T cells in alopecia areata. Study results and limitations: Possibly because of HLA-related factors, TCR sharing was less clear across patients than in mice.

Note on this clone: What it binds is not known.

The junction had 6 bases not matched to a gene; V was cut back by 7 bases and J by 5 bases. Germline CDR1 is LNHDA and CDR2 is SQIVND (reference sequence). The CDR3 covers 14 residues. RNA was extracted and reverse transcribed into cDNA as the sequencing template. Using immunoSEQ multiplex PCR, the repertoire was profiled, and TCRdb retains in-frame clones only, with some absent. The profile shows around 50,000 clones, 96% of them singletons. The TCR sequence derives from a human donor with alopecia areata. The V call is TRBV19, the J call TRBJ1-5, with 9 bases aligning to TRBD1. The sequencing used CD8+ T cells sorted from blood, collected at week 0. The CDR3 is CASKGTGSYQPQHF. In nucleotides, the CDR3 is TGTGCCAGTAAGGGGACAGGGAGTTATCAGCCCCAGCATTTT.